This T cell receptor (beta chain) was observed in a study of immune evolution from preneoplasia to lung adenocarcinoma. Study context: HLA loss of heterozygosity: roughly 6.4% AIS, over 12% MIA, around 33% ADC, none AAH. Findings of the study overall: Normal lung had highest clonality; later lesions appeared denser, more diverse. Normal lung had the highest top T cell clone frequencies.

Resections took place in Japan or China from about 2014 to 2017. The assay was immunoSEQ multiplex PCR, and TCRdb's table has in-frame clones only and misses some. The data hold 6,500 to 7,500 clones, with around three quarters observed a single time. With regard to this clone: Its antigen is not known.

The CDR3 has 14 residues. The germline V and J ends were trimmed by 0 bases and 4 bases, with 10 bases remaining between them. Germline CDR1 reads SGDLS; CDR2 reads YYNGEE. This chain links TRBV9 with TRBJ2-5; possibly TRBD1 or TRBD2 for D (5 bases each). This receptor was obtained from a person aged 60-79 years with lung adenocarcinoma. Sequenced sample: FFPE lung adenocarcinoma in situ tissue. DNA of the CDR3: TGTGCCAGCAGCGTAGACGGGGCCCCAGAGACCCAGTACTTC. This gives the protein CASSVDGAPETQYF.